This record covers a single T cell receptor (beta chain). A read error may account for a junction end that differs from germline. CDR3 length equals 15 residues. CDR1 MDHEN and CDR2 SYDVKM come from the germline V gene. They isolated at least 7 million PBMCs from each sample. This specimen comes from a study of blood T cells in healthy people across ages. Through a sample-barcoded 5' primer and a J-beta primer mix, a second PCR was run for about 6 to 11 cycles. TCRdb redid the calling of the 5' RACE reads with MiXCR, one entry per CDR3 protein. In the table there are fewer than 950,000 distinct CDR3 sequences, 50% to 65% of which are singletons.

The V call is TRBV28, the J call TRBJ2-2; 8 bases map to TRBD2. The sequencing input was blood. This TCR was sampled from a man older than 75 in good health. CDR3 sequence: CASRDLREGHNEQFF. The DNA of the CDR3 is TGTGCCAGCAGGGACTTACGGGAGGGCCACAATGAGCAGTTTTTT.